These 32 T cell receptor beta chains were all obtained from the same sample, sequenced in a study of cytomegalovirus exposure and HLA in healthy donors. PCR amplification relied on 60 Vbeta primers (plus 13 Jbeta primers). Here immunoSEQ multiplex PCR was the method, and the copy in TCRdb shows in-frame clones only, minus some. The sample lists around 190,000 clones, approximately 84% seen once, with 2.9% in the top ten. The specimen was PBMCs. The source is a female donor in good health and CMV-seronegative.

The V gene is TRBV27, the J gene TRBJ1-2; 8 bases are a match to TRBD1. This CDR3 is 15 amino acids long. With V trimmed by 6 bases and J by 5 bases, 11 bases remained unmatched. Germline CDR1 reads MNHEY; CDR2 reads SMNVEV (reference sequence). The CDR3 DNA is TGTGCCAGCAGCCCCAGGGGGCTCTCCCTTTATGGCTACACCTTC. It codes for CASSPRGLSLYGYTF.

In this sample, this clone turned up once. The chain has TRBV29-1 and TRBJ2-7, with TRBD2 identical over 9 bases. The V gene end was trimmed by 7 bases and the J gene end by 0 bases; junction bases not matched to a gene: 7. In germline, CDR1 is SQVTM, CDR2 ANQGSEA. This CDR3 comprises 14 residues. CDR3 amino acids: CSASGGRPSYEQYF. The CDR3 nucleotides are TGCAGCGCCAGCGGGGGGAGGCCCTCCTACGAGCAGTACTTC.

This CDR3 reads CASSLAGGSSYEQYF. Here the CDR3 DNA reads TGTGCCAGCAGCTTAGCGGGGGGGAGCTCCTACGAGCAGTACTTC. The V call is TRBV7-2, the J call TRBJ2-7; 7 positions match TRBD2. Germline V gene lookup returns CDR1 SGHTA and CDR2 FQGNSA. V gave up 0 bases and J gave up 0 bases; unmatched junction bases: 2. There are 15 residues in the CDR3.

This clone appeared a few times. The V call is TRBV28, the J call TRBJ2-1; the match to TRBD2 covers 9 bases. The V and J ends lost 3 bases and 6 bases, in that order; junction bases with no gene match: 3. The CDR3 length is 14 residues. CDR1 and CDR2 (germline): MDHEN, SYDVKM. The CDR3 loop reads CASSLASGVNEQFF. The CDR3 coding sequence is TGTGCCAGCAGTTTGGCTAGCGGGGTCAATGAGCAGTTCTTC.

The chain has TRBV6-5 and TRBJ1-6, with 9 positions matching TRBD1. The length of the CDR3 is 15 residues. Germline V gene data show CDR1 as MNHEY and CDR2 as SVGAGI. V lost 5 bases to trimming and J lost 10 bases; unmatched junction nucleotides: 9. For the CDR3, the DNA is TGTGCCAGCAGTACGGCGGGACAGGGTTTCTCACCCCTCCACTTT. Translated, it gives CASSTAGQGFSPLHF.

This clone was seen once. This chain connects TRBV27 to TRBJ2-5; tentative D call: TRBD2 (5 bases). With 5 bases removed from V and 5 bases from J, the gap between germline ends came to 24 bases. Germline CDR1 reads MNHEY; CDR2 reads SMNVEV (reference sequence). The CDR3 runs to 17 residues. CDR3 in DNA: TGTGCCAGCAGTCCGATACCGAGCTTCGGGGTTGGGGAGACCCAGTACTTC. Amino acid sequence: CASSPIPSFGVGETQYF.

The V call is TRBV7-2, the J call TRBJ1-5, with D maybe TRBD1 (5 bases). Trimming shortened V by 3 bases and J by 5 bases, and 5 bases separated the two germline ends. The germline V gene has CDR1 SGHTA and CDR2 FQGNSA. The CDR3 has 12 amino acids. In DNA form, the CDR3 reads TGTGCCAGCAGCTTCAGGGATCAGCCCCAGCATTTT. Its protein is CASSFRDQPQHF.

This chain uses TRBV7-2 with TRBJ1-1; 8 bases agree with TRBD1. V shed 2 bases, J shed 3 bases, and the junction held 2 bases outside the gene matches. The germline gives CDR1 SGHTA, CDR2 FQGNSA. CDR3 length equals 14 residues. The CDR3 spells CASSLMGQDTEAFF. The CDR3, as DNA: TGTGCCAGCAGCTTAATGGGACAGGACACTGAAGCTTTCTTT.

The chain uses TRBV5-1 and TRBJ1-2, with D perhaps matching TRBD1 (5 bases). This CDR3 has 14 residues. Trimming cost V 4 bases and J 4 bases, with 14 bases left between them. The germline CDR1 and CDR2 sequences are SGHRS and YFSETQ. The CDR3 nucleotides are TGCGCCAGCAGCAGCGGGACGCCGGTCTATGGCTACACCTTC. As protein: CASSSGTPVYGYTF.

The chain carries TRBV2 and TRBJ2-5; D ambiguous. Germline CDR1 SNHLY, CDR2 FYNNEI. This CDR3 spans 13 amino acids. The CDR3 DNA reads TGTGTCTCAGCCACTATGTCCCAAGAGACCCAGTACTTC. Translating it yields CVSATMSQETQYF. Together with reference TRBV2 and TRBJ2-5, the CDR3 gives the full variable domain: EPEVTQTPSHQVTQMGQEVILRCVPISNHLYFYWYRQILGQKVEFLVSFYNNEISEKSEIFDDQFSVERPDGSNFTLKIRSTKLEDSAMYFCVSATMSQETQYFGPGTRLLVL.

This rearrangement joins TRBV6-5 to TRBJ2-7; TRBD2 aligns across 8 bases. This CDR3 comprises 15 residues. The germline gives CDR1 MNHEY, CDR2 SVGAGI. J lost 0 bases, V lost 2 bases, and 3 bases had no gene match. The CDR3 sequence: CASSYRGTSSYEQYF. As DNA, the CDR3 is TGTGCCAGCAGTTACCGAGGGACTAGCTCCTACGAGCAGTACTTC.

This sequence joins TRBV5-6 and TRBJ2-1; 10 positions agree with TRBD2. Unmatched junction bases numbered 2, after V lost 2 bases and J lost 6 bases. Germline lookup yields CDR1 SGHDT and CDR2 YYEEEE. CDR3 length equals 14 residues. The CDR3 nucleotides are TGTGCCAGCAGCTTCCGGACTAGCGGCAATGAGCAGTTCTTC. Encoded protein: CASSFRTSGNEQFF.

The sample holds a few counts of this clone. The CDR3 is CASSLQGNQPQHF. In nucleotides, the CDR3 is TGCGCCAGCAGCCTTCAGGGCAATCAGCCCCAGCATTTT. The V call is TRBV5-1, the J call TRBJ1-5; D remains ambiguous. Germline CDR1 reads SGHRS; CDR2 reads YFSETQ. This CDR3 comprises 13 residues. Between the trimmed V and J ends, which lost 4 bases and 2 bases, there was a span of 7 bases.

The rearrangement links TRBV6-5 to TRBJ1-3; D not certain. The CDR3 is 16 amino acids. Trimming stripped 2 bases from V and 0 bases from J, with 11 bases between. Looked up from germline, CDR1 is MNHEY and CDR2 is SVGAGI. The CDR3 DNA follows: TGTGCCAGCAGTTACGCGCGCGTCTCCTCTGGAAACACCATATATTTT. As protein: CASSYARVSSGNTIYF.

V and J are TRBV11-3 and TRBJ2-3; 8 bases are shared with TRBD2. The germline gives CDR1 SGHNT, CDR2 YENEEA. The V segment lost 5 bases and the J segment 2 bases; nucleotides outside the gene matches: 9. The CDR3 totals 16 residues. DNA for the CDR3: TGTGCCAGCAGCCCCCCCCTAGCGGGCTACACAGATACGCAGTATTTT. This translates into CASSPPLAGYTDTQYF.

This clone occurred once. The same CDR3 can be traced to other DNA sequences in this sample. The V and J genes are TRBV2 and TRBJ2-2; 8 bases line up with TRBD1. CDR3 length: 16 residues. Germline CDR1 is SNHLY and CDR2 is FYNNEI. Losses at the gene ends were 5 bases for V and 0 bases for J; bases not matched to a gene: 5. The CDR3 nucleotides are TGTGCCAGCAGTTTGACAGGGGCCGCGAACACCGGGGAGCTGTTTTTT. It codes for CASSLTGAANTGELFF.

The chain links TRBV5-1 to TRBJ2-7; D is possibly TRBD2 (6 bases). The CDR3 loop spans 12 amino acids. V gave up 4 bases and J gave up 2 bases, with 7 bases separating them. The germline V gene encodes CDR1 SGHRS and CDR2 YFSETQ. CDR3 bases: TGCGCCAGCAGCCCGGGGGCCTACGAGCAGTACTTC. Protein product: CASSPGAYEQYF.

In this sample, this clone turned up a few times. The CDR3 bases are TGTGCCAGTAGTATCGTTCCGGGACAGAGCTACGAGCAGTACTTC. It specifies CASSIVPGQSYEQYF. The rearrangement links TRBV19 to TRBJ2-7; 7 positions match TRBD1. CDR3 length: 15 amino acids. Trimming at V came to 3 bases and at J to 3 bases, leaving 8 bases not matched to a gene. In germline, CDR1 is LNHDA, CDR2 SQIVND (reference sequence).

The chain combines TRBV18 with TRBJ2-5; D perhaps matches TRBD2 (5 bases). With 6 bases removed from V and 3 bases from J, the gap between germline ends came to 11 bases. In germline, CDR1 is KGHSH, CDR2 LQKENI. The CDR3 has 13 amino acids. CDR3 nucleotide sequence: TGTGCCAGCTCGTGGAAGGAGGAAGAGACCCAGTACTTC. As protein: CASSWKEEETQYF.

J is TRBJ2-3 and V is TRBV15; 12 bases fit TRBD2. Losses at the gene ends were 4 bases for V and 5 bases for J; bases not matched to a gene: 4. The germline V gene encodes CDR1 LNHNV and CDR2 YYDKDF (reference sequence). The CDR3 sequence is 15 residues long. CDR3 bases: TGTGCCACCAGCACACTAGCGGGAGGAAGAGATACGCAGTATTTT. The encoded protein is CATSTLAGGRDTQYF. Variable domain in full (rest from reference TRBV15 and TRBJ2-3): DAMVIQNPRYQVTQFGKPVTLSCSQTLNHNVMYWYQQKSSQAPKLLFHYYDKDFNNEADTPDNFQSRRPNTSFCFLDIRSPGLGDTAMYLCATSTLAGGRDTQYFGPGTRLTVL.

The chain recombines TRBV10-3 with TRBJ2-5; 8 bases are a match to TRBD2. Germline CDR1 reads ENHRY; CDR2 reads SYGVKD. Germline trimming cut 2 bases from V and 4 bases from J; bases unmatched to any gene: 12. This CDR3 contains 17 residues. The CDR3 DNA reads TGTGCCATCAGTGAGCCCACGGGGGGGGAATCGTCAGAGACCCAGTACTTC. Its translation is CAISEPTGGESSETQYF.

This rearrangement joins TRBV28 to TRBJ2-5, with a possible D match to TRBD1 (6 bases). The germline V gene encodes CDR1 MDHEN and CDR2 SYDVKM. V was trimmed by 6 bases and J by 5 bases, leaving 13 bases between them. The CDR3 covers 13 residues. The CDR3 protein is CASREQGRETQYF. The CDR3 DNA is TGTGCCAGCAGGGAACAGGGACGGGAGACCCAGTACTTC. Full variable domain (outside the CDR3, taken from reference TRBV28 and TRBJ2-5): DVKVTQSSRYLVKRTGEKVFLECVQDMDHENMFWYRQDPGLGLRLIYFSYDVKMKEKGDIPEGYSVSREKKERFSLILESASTNQTSMYLCASREQGRETQYFGPGTRLLVL.

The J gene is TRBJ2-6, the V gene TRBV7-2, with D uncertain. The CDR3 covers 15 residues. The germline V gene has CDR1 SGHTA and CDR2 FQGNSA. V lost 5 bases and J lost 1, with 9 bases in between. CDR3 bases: TGTGCCAGCAGCCTCCAACTATCTGGGGCCAACGTCCTGACTTTC. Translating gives CASSLQLSGANVLTF.

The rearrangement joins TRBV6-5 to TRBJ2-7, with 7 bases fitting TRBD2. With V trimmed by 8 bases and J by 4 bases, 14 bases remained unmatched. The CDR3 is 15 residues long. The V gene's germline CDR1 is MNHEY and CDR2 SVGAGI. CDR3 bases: TGTGCCAGCGACTCTCAGCGGGGAGTTGGGTACGAGCAGTACTTC. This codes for CASDSQRGVGYEQYF.

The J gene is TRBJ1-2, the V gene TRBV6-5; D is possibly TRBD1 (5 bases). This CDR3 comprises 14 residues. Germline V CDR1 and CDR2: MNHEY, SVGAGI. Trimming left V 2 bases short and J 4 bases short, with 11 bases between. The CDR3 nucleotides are TGTGCCAGCAGTTACGGCAGGGTGGGCTATGGCTACACCTTC. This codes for CASSYGRVGYGYTF.

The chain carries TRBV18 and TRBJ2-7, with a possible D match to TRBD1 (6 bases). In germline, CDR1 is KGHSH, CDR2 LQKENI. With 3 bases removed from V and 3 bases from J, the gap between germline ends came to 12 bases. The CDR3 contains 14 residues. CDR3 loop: CASSPDRALYEQYF. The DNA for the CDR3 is TGTGCCAGCTCACCGGACAGAGCGCTCTACGAGCAGTACTTC.

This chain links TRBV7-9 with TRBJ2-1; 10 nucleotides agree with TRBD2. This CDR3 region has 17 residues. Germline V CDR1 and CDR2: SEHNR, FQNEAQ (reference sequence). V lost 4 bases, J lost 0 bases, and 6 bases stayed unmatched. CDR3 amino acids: CASSSTLAGASYNEQFF. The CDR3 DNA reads TGTGCCAGCAGCTCAACTCTAGCGGGGGCCTCCTACAATGAGCAGTTCTTC. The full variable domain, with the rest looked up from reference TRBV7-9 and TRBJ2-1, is DTGVSQNPRHKITKRGQNVTFRCDPISEHNRLYWYRQTLGQGPEFLTYFQNEAQLEKSRLLSDRFSAERPKGSFSTLEIQRTEQGDSAMYLCASSSTLAGASYNEQFFGPGTRLTVL.

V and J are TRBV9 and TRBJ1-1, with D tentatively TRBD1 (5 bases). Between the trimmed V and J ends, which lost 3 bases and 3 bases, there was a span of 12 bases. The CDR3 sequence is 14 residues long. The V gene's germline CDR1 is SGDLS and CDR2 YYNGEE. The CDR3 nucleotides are TGTGCCAGCAGCGAACAGGAATATTACACTGAAGCTTTCTTT. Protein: CASSEQEYYTEAFF.

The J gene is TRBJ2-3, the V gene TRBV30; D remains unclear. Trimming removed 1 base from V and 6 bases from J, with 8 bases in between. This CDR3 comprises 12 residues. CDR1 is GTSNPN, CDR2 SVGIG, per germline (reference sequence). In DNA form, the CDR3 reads TGTGCCTGGAGTGGGAGCTTGGATACGCAGTATTTT. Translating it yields CAWSGSLDTQYF.

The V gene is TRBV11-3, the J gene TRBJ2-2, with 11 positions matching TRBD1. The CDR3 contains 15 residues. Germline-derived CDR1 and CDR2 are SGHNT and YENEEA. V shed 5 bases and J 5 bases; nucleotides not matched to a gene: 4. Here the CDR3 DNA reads TGTGCCAGCAGCCAGGGACAGGGGGATACCGGGGAGCTGTTTTTT. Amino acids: CASSQGQGDTGELFF.

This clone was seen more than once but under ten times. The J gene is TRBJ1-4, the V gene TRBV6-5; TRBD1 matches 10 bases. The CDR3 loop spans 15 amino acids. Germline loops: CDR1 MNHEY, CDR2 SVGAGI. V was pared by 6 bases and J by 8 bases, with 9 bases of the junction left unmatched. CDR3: CASSLYGTGVEKLFF. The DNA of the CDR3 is TGTGCCAGCAGCCTATATGGGACAGGGGTAGAAAAACTGTTTTTT.

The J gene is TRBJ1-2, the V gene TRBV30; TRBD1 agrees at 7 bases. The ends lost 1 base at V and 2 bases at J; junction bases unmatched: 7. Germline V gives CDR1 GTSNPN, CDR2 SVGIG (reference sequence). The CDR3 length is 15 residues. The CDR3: CAWSDRQGTNYGYTF. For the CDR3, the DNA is TGTGCCTGGAGTGACCGACAGGGCACGAACTATGGCTACACCTTC.